This T cell receptor (beta chain) was captured by sequencing in a study of post-analysis software for immune sequencing data. Study results and caveats: Multiple sclerosis was associated with a significant reduction in normalized Chao1 diversity relative to controls. Under the F measure, samples that were prepared in one batch clustered strongly together. Five TRBV segments were significantly more frequent in patients than in controls. TRBV5-6, TRBV5-1 and TRBV20-1 were among these segments.

The TCR beta cDNA libraries carried unique molecular identifiers. TCRdb redid the calling of the PCR reads with MiXCR, one entry per CDR3 protein. The table lists some 240,000 distinct CDR3 sequences, approximately 34% of them singletons, with 4.5% to 5.5% in the top ten. The CDR3 is 15 amino acids. V lost 2 bases, J lost 5 bases, and 15 bases lay in between. Germline CDR1 and CDR2: MNHEY and SVGAGI. Note on this clonotype: The antigen is undetermined.

The chain uses TRBV6-5 and TRBJ2-5; the D gene is possibly TRBD1 (5 bases). The source is a girl between 10 and 17 years old with multiple sclerosis. Sequencing was done on a sample of blood. The CDR3 nucleotides read TGTGCCAGCAGTTACCGCAGGGCTAATGGGGAGACCCAGTACTTC. Its protein product is CASSYRRANGETQYF.